This T cell receptor beta chain comes out of a study of CD8+CD57+ T cells in acquired aplastic anemia. Points from the study as a whole: CD8+ Simpson's diversity in patients was not significantly different from that in controls.

The template used for profiling TCR beta VDJ and CDR3 was genomic DNA. Using its own MiXCR run on the reads, TCRdb lists one record per CDR3 protein. This sample has 270,000 or so distinct CDR3 sequences, with 82% found just once. Per germline, CDR1 SEHNR and CDR2 FQNEAQ (reference sequence). The CDR3 extends over 14 amino acids. All sequencing subjects had displayed CD8+CD57+ cell expansion on flow cytometry. The cohort consisted entirely of patients having severe acquired aplastic anemia. About this clonotype: Its target is unknown. A junction boundary mismatches the germline segment, possibly from a read error.

The V call is TRBV7-9, the J call TRBJ2-5, with 9 bases aligning to TRBD2. The specimen was sorted CD4+, CD8+, or CD8+CD57+ T cells (not recorded which) from PBMCs. The clonotype comes from a human donor with aplastic anemia. The DNA for the CDR3 is TGTGCCAGCAGCTTAGTTACTGCAAGCGGGGGGAATATTTTC. The encoded protein is CASSLVTASGGNIF.